These 30 T cell receptor beta chains came from one sample sequenced in a study of monozygotic twins with inflammatory bowel disease. No DNA is given; TCRdb re-called the 5' RACE reads and lists each CDR3 protein once. This sample contains a few hundred thousand distinct CDR3 sequences. The source material was blood. The receptors originated from a human donor with ulcerative colitis or Crohn's disease, or a healthy co-twin of an affected twin (not recorded which).

This chain connects TRBV20-1 to TRBJ1-6; TCRdb indicates TRBD1, and absent DNA this call remains unverified. Germline CDR1 DFQATT, CDR2 SNEGSKA (reference sequence). This CDR3 has 15 residues. The CDR3 region is CSASNPTGGHSPLHF.

The chain employs TRBV20-1 and TRBJ2-7; without DNA, the TCRdb call of TRBD2 cannot be checked. The CDR3 loop spans 13 amino acids. The germline V gene has CDR1 DFQATT and CDR2 SNEGSKA (reference sequence). The CDR3 loop is CSARGLAGVGQYF.

This chain joins TRBV4-1 and TRBJ2-1; TCRdb's assignment of TRBD2 cannot be checked, as there is no DNA. The CDR3 loop spans 16 amino acids. Germline CDR1 and CDR2: MGHRA and YSYEKL. CDR3 sequence: CASSQDVAGGDNEQFF.

This chain connects TRBV7-9 to TRBJ2-1; TCRdb calls TRBD1, which cannot be checked without DNA. CDR3 length: 15 residues. Germline values: CDR1 SEHNR, CDR2 FQNEAQ (reference sequence). This CDR3 reads CASSLNQGVYNEQFF.

The chain links TRBV6-5 to TRBJ1-2. CDR1 is MNHEY and CDR2 is SVGAGI in the germline V gene. The CDR3 spans 13 residues. The CDR3 spells CASSYSKSYGYTF.

The rearrangement uses TRBV20-1 and TRBJ1-5; TCRdb's D call, TRBD1, is unchecked because there is no DNA. CDR3 length: 16 residues. Per germline, CDR1 DFQATT and CDR2 SNEGSKA (reference sequence). CDR3 loop: CSARVDRGFRNQPQHF.

The chain employs TRBV12-3 or TRBV12-4 and TRBJ2-5. The length of the CDR3 is 15 residues. CDR3: CASSFTIVNQETQYF.

This chain connects TRBV20-1 to TRBJ2-5; TCRdb's D call of TRBD1 is untestable without DNA. CDR1 and CDR2 (germline): DFQATT, SNEGSKA (reference sequence). The CDR3 totals 12 residues. The CDR3 spells CSASRGAETQYF.

This chain links TRBV5-1 with TRBJ2-7; no DNA is available, so the TRBD1 call from TCRdb remains unchecked. The CDR3 sequence is 13 residues long. Germline CDR1 reads SGHRS; CDR2 reads YFSETQ. The CDR3 loop reads CASSLSGGYEQYF.

This chain uses TRBV11-2 with TRBJ1-2; checking the TCRdb D call of TRBD1 is not possible without DNA. The CDR3 length is 15 residues. Germline V gene data show CDR1 as SGHAT and CDR2 as FQNNGV. The CDR3 sequence: CASSLSTTGFNGYTF.

The CDR3 sequence: CASSRGLAIGYEQYF. V and J are TRBV7-2 and TRBJ2-7; TCRdb returns TRBD2, unconfirmable since there is no DNA. The CDR3 covers 15 residues. Germline lookup yields CDR1 SGHTA and CDR2 FQGNSA.

This chain links TRBV5-1 with TRBJ2-7; TCRdb's assignment of TRBD2 cannot be checked, as there is no DNA. CDR3 length: 11 amino acids. Germline V CDR1 and CDR2: SGHRS, YFSETQ. The CDR3 here is CASSEGVEQYF.

This chain connects TRBV4-1 to TRBJ2-5; TCRdb indicates TRBD2, and absent DNA this call remains unverified. Germline loops: CDR1 MGHRA, CDR2 YSYEKL. The CDR3 runs to 17 residues. CDR3 protein: CASSQMGLAGTQETQYF.

CDR3 loop: CATSDPTGDYGYTF. This sequence joins TRBV24-1 and TRBJ1-2; TCRdb picks TRBD1, but there is no DNA to check that call. The CDR3 covers 14 residues. Germline assignment: CDR1 KGHDR and CDR2 SFDVKD.

This chain joins TRBV20-1 and TRBJ2-7; TCRdb picks TRBD2, but there is no DNA to check that call. Germline CDR1 reads DFQATT; CDR2 reads SNEGSKA (reference sequence). The CDR3 is made up of 16 amino acids. The CDR3 loop is CSARVDNAMGAYEQYF.

This chain connects TRBV9 to TRBJ2-7; TCRdb outputs TRBD2, but without DNA this stays unchecked. This CDR3 has 14 amino acids. CDR1 is SGDLS and CDR2 is YYNGEE in the germline V gene. The CDR3 protein is CASSVGGPVYEQYF.

The genes are TRBV10-3 and TRBJ2-1; TCRdb's assignment of TRBD1 cannot be checked, as there is no DNA. CDR3 length: 15 amino acids. The germline CDR1 and CDR2 sequences are ENHRY and SYGVKD. The CDR3: CAIRRQGTSYNEQFF.

The V and J genes are TRBV9 and TRBJ2-3; TCRdb's D gene call, TRBD2, goes unchecked for lack of DNA. Germline CDR1 and CDR2: SGDLS and YYNGEE. The CDR3 runs to 17 residues. CDR3 sequence reads: CASSVSIAGADADTQYF.

The chain uses TRBV4-3 and TRBJ2-1; TCRdb names TRBD1, which stays unverified in the absence of DNA. Germline loops: CDR1 LGHNA, CDR2 YSLEER. The CDR3 sequence is 16 residues long. CDR3 sequence reads: CASSHLPGQGALEQFF.

The chain couples TRBV5-1 to TRBJ2-7; absent DNA, TCRdb's TRBD1 call cannot be checked. The CDR3 is made up of 16 amino acids. The germline V gene has CDR1 SGHRS and CDR2 YFSETQ. CDR3 region: CASSSEPGRSSYEQYF.

The V and J genes are TRBV6-1 and TRBJ1-1; the D gene TCRdb calls, TRBD1, cannot be checked with no DNA. Per germline, CDR1 MNHNS and CDR2 SASEGT. The CDR3 extends over 13 amino acids. Here the CDR3 reads CASSVQGTTEAFF.

V gene TRBV29-1 combines with J gene TRBJ2-5; without DNA, the TCRdb call of TRBD1 cannot be checked. The germline gives CDR1 SQVTM, CDR2 ANQGSEA. The CDR3 has 12 residues. CDR3 sequence reads: CSVGGQTETQYF. The whole variable domain, filled in from reference TRBV29-1 and TRBJ2-5, reads SAVISQKPSRDICQRGTSLTIQCQVDSQVTMMFWYRQQPGQSLTLIATANQGSEATYESGFVIDKFPISRPNLTFSTLTVSNMSPEDSSIYLCSVGGQTETQYFGPGTRLLVL.

V gene TRBV12-3 or TRBV12-4 combines with J gene TRBJ2-1; TCRdb names TRBD1, which stays unverified in the absence of DNA. The CDR3 loop spans 16 amino acids. The CDR3 is CASSPWGPTGDNEQFF.

The gene calls are TRBV30 and TRBJ1-4; TCRdb calls TRBD1, which cannot be checked without DNA. Looked up from germline, CDR1 is GTSNPN and CDR2 is SVGIG (reference sequence). The length of the CDR3 is 14 residues. The CDR3 loop reads CAWGPGQGGEKLFF.

The chain employs TRBV12-3 or TRBV12-4 and TRBJ1-1; TCRdb proposes TRBD1, but this gene call is untestable without DNA. The CDR3 is 14 residues long. CDR3 region: CASNLGGGDTEAFF.

The chain combines TRBV18 with TRBJ1-1; no DNA is available, so the TRBD1 call from TCRdb remains unchecked. The CDR3 runs to 15 residues. In germline, CDR1 is KGHSH, CDR2 LQKENI. The CDR3 loop reads CASEKSRGFDTEAFF.

The chain uses TRBV30 and TRBJ1-1; TCRdb's D call of TRBD1 is untestable without DNA. Germline CDR1 is GTSNPN and CDR2 is SVGIG (reference sequence). There are 12 residues in the CDR3. CDR3: CAWSVRQGEAFF.

The rearrangement joins TRBV20-1 to TRBJ2-5. CDR3 length: 13 amino acids. From germline, CDR1 is DFQATT and CDR2 SNEGSKA (reference sequence). CDR3 region: CSAREWVGETQYF.

The V gene is TRBV24-1, the J gene TRBJ2-1; there is no DNA to check the TCRdb D call of TRBD2. The length of the CDR3 is 15 residues. Germline V gene lookup returns CDR1 KGHDR and CDR2 SFDVKD. This CDR3 is CATSAEGGGSDEQFF.

The V gene is TRBV3-1, the J gene TRBJ1-5; TCRdb gives TRBD1 as the D gene, but with no DNA this cannot be confirmed. Germline CDR1 reads LGHDT; CDR2 reads YNNKEL (reference sequence). This CDR3 has 15 residues. The CDR3 sequence: CASSQGTEPNQPQHF.